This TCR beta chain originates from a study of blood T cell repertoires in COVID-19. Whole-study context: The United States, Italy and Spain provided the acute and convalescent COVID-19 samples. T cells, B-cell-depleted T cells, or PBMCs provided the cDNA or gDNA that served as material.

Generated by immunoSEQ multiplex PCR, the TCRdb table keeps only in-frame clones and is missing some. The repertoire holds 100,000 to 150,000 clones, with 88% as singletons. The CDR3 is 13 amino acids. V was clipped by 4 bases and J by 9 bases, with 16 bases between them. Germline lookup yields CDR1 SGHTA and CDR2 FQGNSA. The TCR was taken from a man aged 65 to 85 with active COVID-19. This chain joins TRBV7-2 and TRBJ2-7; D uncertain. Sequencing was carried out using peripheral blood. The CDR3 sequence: CASSSQNLVRQYF. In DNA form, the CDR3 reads TGTGCCAGCAGCTCCCAGAACCTTGTACGGCAGTACTTC. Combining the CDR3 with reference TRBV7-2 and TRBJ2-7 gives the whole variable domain GAGVSQSPSNKVTEKGKDVELRCDPISGHTALYWYRQSLGQGLEFLIYFQGNSAPDKSGLPSDRFSAERTGGSVSTLTIQRTQQEDSAVYLCASSSQNLVRQYFGPGTRLTVT.